This T cell receptor beta chain was sequenced for a study of spatial heterogeneity in lung cancer. Study outcomes and limitations: Tumors with more nonsynonymous mutations had more expanded intratumoral alpha and beta TCRs.

Trimming left V 0 bases short and J 7 bases short, with 7 bases between. CDR3 length equals 12 residues. Germline V lookup: CDR1 SGHAT, CDR2 FQNNGV. Regarding time point: sample taken at primary tumor resection. TCRdb reprocessed the 5' RACE reads with MiXCR, giving one entry per CDR3 protein. The sample contains 20,000 to 25,000 distinct CDR3 sequences, around 8.8% of which appear only once. By share, this clonotype ranks as medium-sized (0.01 to 0.1%). The target antigen is unknown. This chain connects TRBV11-2 to TRBJ2-7; no clear D. The receptor was derived from a male donor with early-stage non-small cell lung cancer. Sequencing used lung tumor tissue, obtained at surgery. Here the CDR3 DNA reads TGTGCCAGCAGCTTAGAAGAAACGGAGCAGTACTTC. Its translation is CASSLEETEQYF.